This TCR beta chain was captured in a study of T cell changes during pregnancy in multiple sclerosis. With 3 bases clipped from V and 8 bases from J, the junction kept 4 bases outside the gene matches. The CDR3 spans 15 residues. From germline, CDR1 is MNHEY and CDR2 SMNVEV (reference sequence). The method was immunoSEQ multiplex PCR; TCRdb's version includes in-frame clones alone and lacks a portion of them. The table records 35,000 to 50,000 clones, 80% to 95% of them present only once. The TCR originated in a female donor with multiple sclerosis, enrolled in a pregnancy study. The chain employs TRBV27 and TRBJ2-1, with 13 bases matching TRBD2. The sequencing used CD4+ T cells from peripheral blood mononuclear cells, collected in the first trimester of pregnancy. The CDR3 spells CASSFTSGRGDEQFF. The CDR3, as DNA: TGTGCCAGCAGTTTCACTAGCGGGAGGGGCGATGAGCAGTTCTTC.